Following are 6 T cell receptor beta chains from one sample sequenced in a study of T cell changes during pregnancy in multiple sclerosis. The protocol was immunoSEQ multiplex PCR, while the TCRdb copy is restricted to in-frame clones and leaves out a portion. The sample lists under 45,000 clones, 80% to 90% occurring once. Sequencing was performed on CD4+ T cells from peripheral blood mononuclear cells, taken in the first trimester of pregnancy. These receptors came from a female donor with multiple sclerosis, enrolled in a pregnancy study.

The rearrangement joins TRBV4-2 to TRBJ2-2; D is ambiguous. Germline values: CDR1 LGHNA, CDR2 YNFKEQ. V gave up 4 bases and J gave up 1 base, with 7 bases separating them. The CDR3 runs to 14 residues. The CDR3 is CASSPQMNTGELFF. For the CDR3, the DNA is TGTGCCAGCAGCCCCCAAATGAACACCGGGGAGCTGTTTTTT.

V and J are TRBV11-3 and TRBJ2-7; a possible D gene is TRBD2 (6 bases). Looked up from germline, CDR1 is SGHNT and CDR2 is YENEEA. The CDR3 length is 16 residues. Trimming cost V 2 bases and J 2 bases, with 16 bases left between them. CDR3 nucleotides: TGTGCCAGCAGCTTAAAGGTCGCTAGCGTAGCCTACGAGCAGTACTTC. It codes for CASSLKVASVAYEQYF.

The CDR3 is CASSSQVSGRDEQYF. The DNA for the CDR3 is TGTGCCAGTAGTTCCCAAGTTAGCGGGAGGGACGAGCAGTACTTC. V usage is TRBV19 and J usage is TRBJ2-7; TRBD2 aligns across 11 bases. The CDR3 runs to 15 residues. V dropped 5 bases and J dropped 5; count of bases not matched to a gene: 8. Germline values: CDR1 LNHDA, CDR2 SQIVND (reference sequence).

This clone was observed a few times. The chain uses TRBV30 and TRBJ1-4; TRBD1 agrees at 7 bases. From germline, CDR1 is GTSNPN and CDR2 SVGIG (reference sequence). Unmatched junction bases numbered 5, after V lost 2 bases and J lost 5 bases. CDR3 length equals 14 residues. The CDR3 is CAWSSQGRNEKLFF. CDR3 bases: TGTGCCTGGAGTTCACAGGGGCGCAATGAAAAACTGTTTTTT. The entire variable domain, with the rest obtained from reference TRBV30 and TRBJ1-4, is as follows: SQTIHQWPATLVQPVGSPLSLECTVEGTSNPNLYWYRQAAGRGLQLLFYSVGIGQISSEVPQNLSASRPQDRQFILSSKKLLLSDSGFYLCAWSSQGRNEKLFFGSGTQLSVL.

The chain combines TRBV4-1 with TRBJ2-5; the D gene is possibly TRBD1 (5 bases). Germline V lookup: CDR1 MGHRA, CDR2 YSYEKL. V lost 0 bases, J lost 4 bases, and 15 bases lay in between. The CDR3 extends over 16 amino acids. DNA of the CDR3: TGCGCCAGCAGCCAAGAAAGGGGAATGTGGGGAGAGACCCAGTACTTC. Translation gives CASSQERGMWGETQYF.

The count of this clone is one. The chain recombines TRBV5-5 with TRBJ1-4, with 8 nucleotides matching TRBD1. The CDR3 covers 17 residues. J lost 7 bases, V lost 6 bases, and 17 bases had no gene match. Germline V gives CDR1 SGHKS, CDR2 YYEKEE (reference sequence). The CDR3 reads CASTPTGAGFTGEKLFF. Written as DNA, the CDR3 is TGTGCCAGCACCCCGACAGGGGCCGGCTTTACTGGTGAAAAACTGTTTTTT.